The 18 T cell receptor beta chains below all came from one sample that was sequenced in a study of blood T cell repertoires in COVID-19. Libraries were prepared by immunoSEQ multiplex PCR; TCRdb keeps only in-frame clonotypes and omits some of them. The profile shows approximately 500,000 clones, roughly nine tenths of them singletons. Sequences were obtained from peripheral blood. The receptors shown here come from a woman in her forties or fifties with COVID-19, enrolled during active disease.

The genes are TRBV9 and TRBJ1-1, with D tentatively TRBD1 (6 bases). This CDR3 contains 13 residues. Trimming left V 4 bases short and J 4 bases short, with 11 bases between. The germline CDR1 and CDR2 sequences are SGDLS and YYNGEE. The CDR3 here is CASSLGQFTEAFF. CDR3 in DNA: TGTGCCAGCAGCTTAGGACAGTTCACTGAAGCTTTCTTT.

The chain links TRBV7-8 to TRBJ1-2; 10 bases fit TRBD1. CDR1 and CDR2 from the germline V gene are SGHVS and FQNEAQ. V shed 5 bases, J shed 7 bases, and the junction held 10 bases outside the gene matches. This CDR3 comprises 15 residues. In nucleotides, the CDR3 is TGTGCCAGCAGCAATCGACAGGGGGCGGGTGGTGGCTACACCTTC. Protein product: CASSNRQGAGGGYTF.

V gene TRBV29-1 combines with J gene TRBJ2-7, with 13 bases fitting TRBD2. V was pared by 7 bases and J by 7 bases, with 10 bases of the junction left unmatched. This CDR3 region has 14 residues. Germline-derived CDR1 and CDR2 are SQVTM and ANQGSEA. The CDR3 region has the DNA TGCAGCGCCCGGACTAGCGGGGGATCTACGGAGCAGTACTTC. Protein product: CSARTSGGSTEQYF.

The chain combines TRBV9 with TRBJ2-3, with D uncertain. Trimming removed 4 bases from V and 3 bases from J, with 6 bases in between. Germline CDR1 and CDR2: SGDLS and YYNGEE. This CDR3 contains 12 residues. CDR3 sequence reads: CASSTITDTQYF. As DNA, the CDR3 is TGTGCCAGCAGCACAATTACAGATACGCAGTATTTT.

The chain employs TRBV2 and TRBJ2-1, with 14 nucleotides matching TRBD2. The CDR3 covers 14 residues. Germline CDR1 SNHLY, CDR2 FYNNEI. J gave up 10 bases and V 8 bases, and 7 bases lay outside the gene matches. CDR3 residues: CASREWTSGGEQFF. Here the CDR3 DNA reads TGTGCCAGCCGGGAATGGACTAGCGGGGGGGAGCAGTTCTTC. Complete variable domain (other parts from reference TRBV2 and TRBJ2-1): EPEVTQTPSHQVTQMGQEVILRCVPISNHLYFYWYRQILGQKVEFLVSFYNNEISEKSEIFDDQFSVERPDGSNFTLKIRSTKLEDSAMYFCASREWTSGGEQFFGPGTRLTVL.

The chain is built from TRBV27 and TRBJ2-7; 8 bases are shared with TRBD1. The J segment lost 2 bases and the V segment lost 8 bases, leaving 5 bases of the junction unmatched. This CDR3 has 13 residues. Germline CDR1 is MNHEY and CDR2 is SMNVEV (reference sequence). The CDR3 DNA follows: TGTGCCAGCGGGACAGGCTACGCCTACGAGCAGTACTTC. This gives the protein CASGTGYAYEQYF.

In regard to this clone: This CDR3 is also generated by other DNA sequences in the sample. The chain links TRBV11-1 to TRBJ1-5; maybe TRBD1 (5 bases). Germline CDR1 reads SGHAT; CDR2 reads FQDESV (reference sequence). Trimming took 6 bases from V and 5 from J, leaving 11 bases between them. CDR3 length equals 13 residues. The CDR3 here is CASSLGGYQPQHF. DNA for the CDR3: TGTGCCAGCAGTCTCGGGGGTTATCAGCCCCAGCATTTT.

This clone was seen a single time. The chain links TRBV5-1 to TRBJ1-5; no firm D call. The CDR3 length is 14 residues. CDR1 SGHRS and CDR2 YFSETQ come from the germline V gene. V was cut by 5 bases and J by 7 bases, with 16 bases left in between. The CDR3 DNA reads TGCGCCAGCAGTAGCGACGGACCGGGACAGCCCCAGCATTTT. Translated, it gives CASSSDGPGQPQHF.

This clone occurred a few times. The V gene is TRBV30, the J gene TRBJ1-1; no clear D. Germline V lookup: CDR1 GTSNPN, CDR2 SVGIG (reference sequence). V was clipped by 1 base and J by 1 base, with 13 bases between them. The CDR3 is made up of 15 amino acids. The CDR3 region has the DNA TGTGCCTGGAGTGGAACCGCAAGCCCGAACACTGAAGCTTTCTTT. Translating gives CAWSGTASPNTEAFF.

V is TRBV5-1 and J is TRBJ2-7, with a tentative D call TRBD1 (5 bases). This CDR3 is built from 12 residues. Germline-derived CDR1 and CDR2 are SGHRS and YFSETQ. V lost 2 bases and J lost 6, with 9 bases in between. In DNA form, the CDR3 reads TGCGCCAGCAGCTTCCAGGGCGGCGAGCAGTACTTC. This codes for CASSFQGGEQYF.

This clone appeared a single time. The V and J genes are TRBV2 and TRBJ2-2, with D perhaps TRBD1 (6 bases). Germline V gene data show CDR1 as SNHLY and CDR2 as FYNNEI. The CDR3 extends over 15 amino acids. Trimming removed 6 bases at V and 6 bases at J, with 17 bases between. The CDR3 DNA is TGTGCCAGCAGAGACGGGATCAGGGGTGCCGGGGAGCTGTTTTTT. This gives the protein CASRDGIRGAGELFF.

The chain combines TRBV5-1 with TRBJ2-3; 7 positions agree with TRBD2. Germline CDR1 SGHRS, CDR2 YFSETQ. J gave up 0 bases and V 0 bases, and 7 bases lay outside the gene matches. This CDR3 has 17 residues. The CDR3 here is CASSLGLGGRSTDTQYF. CDR3 nucleotide sequence: TGCGCCAGCAGCTTGGGCTTGGGGGGGAGGAGCACAGATACGCAGTATTTT.

The V call is TRBV4-2, the J call TRBJ1-2; a weak D match, TRBD1 (6 bases). This CDR3 is 14 amino acids long. Germline assignment: CDR1 LGHNA and CDR2 YNFKEQ. The ends were cut back, 0 bases at V and 7 bases at J, with 12 bases in the middle. Here the CDR3 reads CASSQEQGRSGYTF. CDR3 coding DNA: TGTGCCAGCAGCCAAGAACAGGGTCGAAGTGGCTACACCTTC.

This clone was detected once. J is TRBJ1-2 and V is TRBV5-4; 11 nucleotides agree with TRBD1. CDR3 size: 13 residues. V lost 5 bases to trimming and J lost 4 bases; unmatched junction nucleotides: 1. Germline lookup yields CDR1 SGHNT and CDR2 YYREEE (reference sequence). The chain's CDR3 is CASRGTGGYGYTF. In DNA form, the CDR3 reads TGTGCCAGCAGGGGGACAGGGGGCTATGGCTACACCTTC.

The rearrangement joins TRBV27 to TRBJ1-5, with TRBD1 matching 11 bases. This CDR3 has 16 amino acids. CDR1 is MNHEY and CDR2 is SMNVEV in the germline V gene (reference sequence). V trimming: 4 bases; J trimming: 6 bases; junction bases outside the gene matches: 8. CDR3 coding DNA: TGTGCCAGCAGTTCCCTCGGGACAGGGGGTGTTCAGCCCCAGCATTTT. Protein: CASSSLGTGGVQPQHF.

J is TRBJ2-3 and V is TRBV7-9, with 7 bases identical to TRBD2. This CDR3 has 15 residues. The V gene end was trimmed by 5 bases and the J gene end by 3 bases; junction bases not matched to a gene: 8. CDR1 and CDR2 (germline): SEHNR, FQNEAQ (reference sequence). The CDR3 reads CASSHNGGSTDTQYF. Here the CDR3 DNA reads TGTGCCAGCAGCCATAACGGGGGGTCGACAGATACGCAGTATTTT.

The CDR3 DNA sequence: TGTGCCAGCACCCCGCGGCCAGACTATGGCTACACCTTC. Translating it yields CASTPRPDYGYTF. The chain links TRBV6-5 to TRBJ1-2; D remains unclear. This CDR3 has 13 residues. Per germline, CDR1 MNHEY and CDR2 SVGAGI. The V end was cut by 7 bases, the J end by 3 bases, with 12 bases between.

The rearrangement links TRBV24-1 to TRBJ1-2; D is ambiguous. Germline lookup yields CDR1 KGHDR and CDR2 SFDVKD. The CDR3 loop spans 11 amino acids. V gave up 6 bases and J gave up 10 bases, with 11 bases separating them. The CDR3, as DNA: TGTGCCACCAGTCGGGGAGCGTACTACACCTTC. Translation: CATSRGAYYTF.